This TCR beta chain is drawn from a study of radiotherapy plus CTLA-4 blockade in lung cancer. Overall study context: Among patients, under 20% showed objective responses, and approximately 29% had disease control.

Study findings and constraints: Tumor-derived TCR clones expanded in blood after radiotherapy plus ipilimumab. The authors reported that early blood T cell clone dynamics, with interferon-beta, best predicted response.

Profiled with immunoSEQ multiplex PCR; TCRdb holds only in-frame clones, not every one. The sample lists about 16,000 clones, 72% occurring once. Comment on this clone: Its target is not known.

Focal radiation with ipilimumab CTLA-4 blockade was given to patients with chemo-refractory metastatic non-small-cell lung cancer. Sequencing was performed on peripheral blood, taken from a patient treated with radiotherapy plus ipilimumab. The sequence came from a human donor with non-small cell lung cancer whose response to radiotherapy plus ipilimumab could not be evaluated.

CDR3 bases: TGCGCCAGCAGCCAAGAAGGGACCGGGACAGGGATTCGTGAGACCCAGTACTTC. This encodes CASSQEGTGTGIRETQYF. The genes are TRBV4-1 and TRBJ2-5; 9 positions agree with TRBD1. Germline V gene data show CDR1 as MGHRA and CDR2 as YSYEKL. The junction had 13 bases not matched to a gene; V was cut back by 0 bases and J by 5 bases. The CDR3 runs 18 residues.